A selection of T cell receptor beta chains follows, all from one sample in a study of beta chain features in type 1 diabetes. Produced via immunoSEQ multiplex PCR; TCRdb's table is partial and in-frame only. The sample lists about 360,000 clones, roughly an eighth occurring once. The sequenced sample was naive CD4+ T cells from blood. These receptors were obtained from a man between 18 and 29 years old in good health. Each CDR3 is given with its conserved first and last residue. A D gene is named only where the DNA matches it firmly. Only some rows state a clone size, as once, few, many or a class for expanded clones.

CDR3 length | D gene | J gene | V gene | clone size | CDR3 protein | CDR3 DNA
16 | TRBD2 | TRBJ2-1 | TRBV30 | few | CAWSVLGLADYNEQFF | TGTGCCTGGAGTGTACTTGGACTAGCGGACTACAATGAGCAGTTCTTC
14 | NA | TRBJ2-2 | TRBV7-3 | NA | CASSLTIGTGELFF | TGTGCCAGCAGCCTCACTATAGGCACCGGGGAGCTGTTTTTT
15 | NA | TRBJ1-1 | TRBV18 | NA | CASSPLTDSHTEAFF | TGTGCCAGCTCACCACTTACCGACAGCCACACTGAAGCTTTCTTT
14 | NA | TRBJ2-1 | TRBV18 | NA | CASSPLTERDEQFF | TGTGCCAGCTCACCCTTGACGGAGCGAGATGAGCAGTTCTTC
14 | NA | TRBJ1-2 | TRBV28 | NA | CATGSGARNYGYTF | TGTGCCACTGGGTCTGGGGCAAGGAACTATGGCTACACCTTC
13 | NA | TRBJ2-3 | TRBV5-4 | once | CASSTESTDTQYF | TGTGCCAGCAGCACGGAGAGCACAGATACGCAGTATTTT
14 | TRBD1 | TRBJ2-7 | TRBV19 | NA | CASSTGQGVYEQYF | TGTGCCAGTAGTACGGGACAGGGGGTCTACGAGCAGTACTTC
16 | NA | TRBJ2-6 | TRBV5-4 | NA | CASSPGFGSGANVLTF | TGTGCCAGCAGCCCGGGGTTTGGTTCCGGGGCCAACGTCCTGACTTTC
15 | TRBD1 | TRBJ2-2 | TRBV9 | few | CASSPQTGRPGELFF | TGTGCCAGCAGCCCCCAGACAGGGCGCCCCGGGGAGCTGTTTTTT
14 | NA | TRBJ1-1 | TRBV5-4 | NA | CASSPFNSNTEAFF | TGTGCCAGCAGCCCCTTCAACTCGAACACTGAAGCTTTCTTT
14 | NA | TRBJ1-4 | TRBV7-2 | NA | CASSLGGYNEKLFF | TGTGCCAGCAGCTTAGGAGGTTATAATGAAAAACTGTTTTTT
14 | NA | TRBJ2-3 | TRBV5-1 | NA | CASSSWDLSLTQYF | TGCGCCAGCAGCTCATGGGACTTAAGTCTTACGCAGTATTTT
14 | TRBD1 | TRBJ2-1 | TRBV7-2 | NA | CASSYRDRDNEQFF | TGTGCCAGCAGCTACAGGGACAGAGACAATGAGCAGTTCTTC
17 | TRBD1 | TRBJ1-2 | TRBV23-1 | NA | CASSHPHDRAFNYGYTF | TGCGCCAGCAGTCACCCCCACGACAGGGCCTTTAACTATGGCTACACCTTC
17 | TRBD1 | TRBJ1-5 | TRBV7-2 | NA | CASSPGGGGYSNQPQHF | TGTGCCAGCAGCCCAGGGGGCGGTGGGTATAGCAATCAGCCCCAGCATTTT
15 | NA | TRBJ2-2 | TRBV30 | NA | CASPRASVITGELFF | TGTGCCAGCCCCAGGGCCAGCGTAATCACCGGGGAGCTGTTTTTT
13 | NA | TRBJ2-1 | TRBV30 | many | CAWSPAVYNEQFF | TGTGCCTGGAGTCCGGCGGTCTACAATGAGCAGTTCTTC
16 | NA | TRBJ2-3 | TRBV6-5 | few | CASSYGGSQSSDTQYF | TGTGCCAGCAGTTATGGAGGATCCCAGAGTTCAGATACGCAGTATTTT
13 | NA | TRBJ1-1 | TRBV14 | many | CASSTGLDTEAFF | TGTGCCAGCAGCACAGGGTTGGACACTGAAGCTTTCTTT
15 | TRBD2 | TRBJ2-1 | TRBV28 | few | CASSLSGLAYNEQFF | TGTGCCAGCAGTTTATCCGGACTAGCCTACAATGAGCAGTTCTTC
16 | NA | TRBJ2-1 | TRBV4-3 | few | CASSQGNRNLYNEQFF | TGCGCCAGCAGCCAAGGGAACAGAAACCTATACAATGAGCAGTTCTTC
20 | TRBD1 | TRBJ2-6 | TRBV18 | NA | CASSPLQGAYSSSGANVLTF | TGTGCCAGCTCACCGTTACAGGGGGCCTACTCTAGCTCTGGGGCCAACGTCCTGACTTTC
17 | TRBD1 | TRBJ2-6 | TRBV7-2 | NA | CASSLSGTGSGANVLTF | TGTGCCAGCAGCTTATCCGGGACAGGCTCTGGGGCCAACGTCCTGACTTTC
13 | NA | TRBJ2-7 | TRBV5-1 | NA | CASSPTDSYEQYF | TGCGCCAGCAGCCCAACCGACAGCTACGAGCAGTACTTC
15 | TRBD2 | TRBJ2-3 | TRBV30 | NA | CAWSSAGGQTDTQYF | TGTGCCTGGAGTTCTGCGGGAGGGCAAACAGATACGCAGTATTTT
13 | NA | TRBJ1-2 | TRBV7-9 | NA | CASSFYRAGGYTF | TGTGCCAGCAGCTTTTACAGGGCGGGCGGCTACACCTTC
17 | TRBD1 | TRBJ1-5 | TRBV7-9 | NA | CASSLEVPGQRNQPQHF | TGTGCCAGCAGCTTAGAAGTTCCGGGACAGCGCAATCAGCCCCAGCATTTT
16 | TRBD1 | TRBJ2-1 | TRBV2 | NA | CASSRLRQGDYNEQFF | TGTGCCAGCAGTCGCTTAAGACAGGGAGACTACAATGAGCAGTTCTTC
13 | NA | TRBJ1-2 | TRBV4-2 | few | CASSQLEGSGYTF | TGTGCCAGCAGCCAACTGGAGGGAAGCGGCTACACCTTC
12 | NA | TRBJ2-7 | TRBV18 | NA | CASSPRQAEQYF | TGTGCCAGCTCACCCCGCCAGGCCGAGCAGTACTTC
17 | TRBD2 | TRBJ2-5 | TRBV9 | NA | CASSSGLAGGSQETQYF | TGTGCCAGCAGTTCCGGACTAGCGGGGGGCTCTCAAGAGACCCAGTACTTC
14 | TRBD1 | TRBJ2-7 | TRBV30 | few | CAWSRWTGPYEQYF | TGTGCCTGGAGCCGATGGACAGGACCCTACGAGCAGTACTTC
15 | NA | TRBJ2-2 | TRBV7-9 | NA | CASRTRVSNTGELFF | TGTGCCAGCAGGACCAGGGTGAGCAACACCGGGGAGCTGTTTTTT
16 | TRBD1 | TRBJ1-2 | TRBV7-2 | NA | CASSLSSTTGVYGYTF | TGTGCCAGCAGCCTCAGCTCGACGACAGGGGTCTATGGCTACACCTTC
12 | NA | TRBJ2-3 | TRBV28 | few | CASTGGADTQYF | TGTGCCAGCACTGGAGGGGCGGATACGCAGTATTTT
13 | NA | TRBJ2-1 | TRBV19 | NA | CASSSTGFNEQFF | TGTGCCAGTAGCTCGACAGGCTTCAATGAGCAGTTCTTC
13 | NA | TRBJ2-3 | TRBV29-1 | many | CSVEGFGRGTQYF | TGCAGCGTTGAAGGATTTGGCCGCGGTACGCAGTATTTT
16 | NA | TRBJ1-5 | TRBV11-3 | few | CASSPVPTALNQPQHF | TGTGCCAGCAGCCCCGTCCCAACAGCCCTCAATCAGCCCCAGCATTTT
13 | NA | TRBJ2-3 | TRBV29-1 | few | CSSEEGALDTQYF | TGCAGCTCCGAGGAGGGGGCATTAGATACGCAGTATTTT
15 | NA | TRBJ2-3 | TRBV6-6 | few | CASSAQGAPLHTQYF | TGTGCCAGCAGTGCGCAGGGTGCCCCCCTCCATACGCAGTATTTT
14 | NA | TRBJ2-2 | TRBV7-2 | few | CASSFYRGSGELFF | TGTGCCAGCAGCTTTTATAGGGGCTCCGGGGAGCTGTTTTTT
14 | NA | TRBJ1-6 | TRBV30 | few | CAWSPLLDNSPLHF | TGTGCCTGGAGTCCACTCCTAGATAATTCACCCCTCCACTTT
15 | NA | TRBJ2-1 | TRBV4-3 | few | CASSQAQGTYNEQFF | TGCGCCAGCAGCCAAGCTCAGGGAACCTACAATGAGCAGTTCTTC
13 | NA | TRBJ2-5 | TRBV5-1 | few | CASSWLPAGTQYF | TGCGCCAGCAGCTGGCTACCGGCGGGGACCCAGTACTTC
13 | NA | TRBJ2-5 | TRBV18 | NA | CASSPHQAGTQYF | TGTGCCAGCTCACCTCATCAGGCGGGGACCCAGTACTTC
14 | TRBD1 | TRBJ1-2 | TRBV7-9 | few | CASSSLTGVIGYTF | TGTGCCAGCAGCTCCCTGACAGGGGTGATCGGCTACACCTTC
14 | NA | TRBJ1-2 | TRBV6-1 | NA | CASRKPGETYGYTF | TGTGCCAGCAGGAAACCGGGAGAAACCTATGGCTACACCTTC
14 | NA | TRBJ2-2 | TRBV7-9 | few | CASSPGTHTGELFF | TGTGCCAGCAGCCCCGGGACACACACCGGGGAGCTGTTTTTT
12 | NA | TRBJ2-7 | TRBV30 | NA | CAWSRQVDEQYF | TGTGCCTGGAGTCGACAGGTAGACGAGCAGTACTTC
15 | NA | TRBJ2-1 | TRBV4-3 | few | CASSGRGASYNEQFF | TGCGCCAGCAGCGGTAGGGGTGCTTCCTACAATGAGCAGTTCTTC
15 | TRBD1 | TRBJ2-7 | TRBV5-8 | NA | CASSHWDREDYEQYF | TGTGCCAGCAGTCATTGGGACAGGGAGGACTACGAGCAGTACTTC
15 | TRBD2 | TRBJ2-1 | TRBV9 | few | CASSATSGFYNEQFF | TGTGCCAGCAGCGCGACTAGCGGGTTCTACAATGAGCAGTTCTTC
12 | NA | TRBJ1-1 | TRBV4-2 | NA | CASSQRTTRAFF | TGTGCCAGCAGCCAACGAACCACCCGGGCTTTCTTT
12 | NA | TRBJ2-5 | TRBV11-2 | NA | CASSLGAETQYF | TGTGCCAGCAGCTTAGGAGCGGAGACCCAGTACTTC